The present T cell receptor beta chain was sequenced within a study of T cells after posttransplantation cyclophosphamide. V shed 5 bases and J shed 8 bases, with 6 bases lying between them. This CDR3 comprises 11 residues. Germline V lookup: CDR1 MDHEN, CDR2 SYDVKM. Measured with immunoSEQ multiplex PCR; TCRdb has only the in-frame clones, and not every one. The table includes around 66,000 clones, 80% to 95% detected once. Sequencing used PBMCs. The V and J genes are TRBV28 and TRBJ1-4; weak D call: TRBD1 (6 bases). The receptor comes from a woman in her 30s in good health and a related stem cell transplant donor. The CDR3 sequence: CASSDREKLFF. The CDR3 coding sequence is TGTGCCAGCAGTGACAGGGAAAAACTGTTTTTT.